What follows describes a single T cell receptor (beta chain). Here immunoSEQ multiplex PCR was the method, and the copy in TCRdb shows in-frame clones only, minus some. This sample has about 34,000 clones, with about 85% found just once. These data are taken from a study of PD-1 blockade in mismatch repair-deficient tumors. Study context: All were previously treated, progressing patients with about twelve mismatch repair-deficient cancer types.

CDR3 size: 17 residues. The germline V and J ends were trimmed by 5 bases and 2 bases, with 22 bases remaining between them. Germline-derived CDR1 and CDR2 are SGHRS and YFSETQ. The receptor comes from an adult with mismatch repair-deficient cancer. Sequenced material: PBMCs, taken 6 weeks after starting pembrolizumab. The chain recombines TRBV5-1 with TRBJ2-5, with a tentative D call TRBD2 (6 bases). CDR3 protein: CASRGYGGATLQETQYF. The CDR3 DNA sequence: TGCGCCAGCAGGGGGTATGGCGGGGCCACCCTTCAAGAGACCCAGTACTTC.